The sequence of this T cell receptor (beta chain) was determined in a study of blood T cell repertoires in COVID-19. Study overall: PBMCs, B-cell-depleted T cells, or T cells provided the cDNA or gDNA that made up the material.

TCRdb's copy holds only in-frame clones and misses some; the assay was immunoSEQ multiplex PCR. The sample yields fewer than 200,000 clones, 83% seen once. Per the germline V gene, CDR1 is SGHRS and CDR2 is YFSETQ. This CDR3 contains 15 residues. Germline trimming cut 4 bases from V and 2 bases from J; bases unmatched to any gene: 2. Sequencing was carried out using peripheral blood. The sequence was obtained from a woman in her 70s with COVID-19, enrolled during active disease. The chain joins TRBV5-1 to TRBJ2-7; 14 positions match TRBD2. CDR3 bases: TGCGCCAGCAGCGTGGGACTAGCGGGAGCCTACGAGCAGTACTTC. Its translation is CASSVGLAGAYEQYF.